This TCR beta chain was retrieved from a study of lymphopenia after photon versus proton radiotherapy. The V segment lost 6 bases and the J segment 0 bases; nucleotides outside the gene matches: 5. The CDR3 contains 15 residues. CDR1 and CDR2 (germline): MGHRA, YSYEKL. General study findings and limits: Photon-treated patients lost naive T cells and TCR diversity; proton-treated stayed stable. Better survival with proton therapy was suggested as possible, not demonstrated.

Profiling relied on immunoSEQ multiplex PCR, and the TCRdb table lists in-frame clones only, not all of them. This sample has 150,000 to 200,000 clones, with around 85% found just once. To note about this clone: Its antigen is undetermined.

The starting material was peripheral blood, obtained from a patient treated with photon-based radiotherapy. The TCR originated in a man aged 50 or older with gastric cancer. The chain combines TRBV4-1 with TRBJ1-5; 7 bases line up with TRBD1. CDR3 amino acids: CASSIRDSSNQPQHF. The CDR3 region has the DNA TGCGCCAGCAGTATCCGGGACAGTAGCAATCAGCCCCAGCATTTT.